This TCR beta chain stems from a study of T cells in Graves' hyperthyroidism and ophthalmopathy. Findings of the study overall: Most thyroid clonotypes with frequency above 0.001 were detected in blood.

Trimming at V came to 7 bases and at J to 2 bases, leaving 17 bases not matched to a gene. Germline CDR1 LNHNV, CDR2 YYDKDF (reference sequence). The CDR3 spans 19 residues. At least 3 on the Clinical Activity Score was recorded for ophthalmopathy patients, who also had NOSPECS grade at least 4 and duration under 3 months. Researchers amplified the TCR beta CDR3 regions from RNA transcripts. The study used the HTBI primer set for a first-round RT-PCR of the TCR CDR3. TCRdb recomputed calls from the multiplex PCR reads with MiXCR, one row per CDR3 protein. The data show about 400,000 distinct CDR3 sequences, 13% to 15% seen once. This clonotype was counted between two and nine times. Its antigen remains unknown.

The sample was blood. V gene TRBV15 combines with J gene TRBJ1-4; 9 bases align to TRBD1. The sequence was obtained from a young woman with Graves' ophthalmopathy. This CDR3 is CATTPVGQGVIATNEKLFF. The CDR3 nucleotides are TGTGCCACCACCCCAGTGGGACAGGGTGTGATTGCGACTAATGAAAAACTGTTTTTT.